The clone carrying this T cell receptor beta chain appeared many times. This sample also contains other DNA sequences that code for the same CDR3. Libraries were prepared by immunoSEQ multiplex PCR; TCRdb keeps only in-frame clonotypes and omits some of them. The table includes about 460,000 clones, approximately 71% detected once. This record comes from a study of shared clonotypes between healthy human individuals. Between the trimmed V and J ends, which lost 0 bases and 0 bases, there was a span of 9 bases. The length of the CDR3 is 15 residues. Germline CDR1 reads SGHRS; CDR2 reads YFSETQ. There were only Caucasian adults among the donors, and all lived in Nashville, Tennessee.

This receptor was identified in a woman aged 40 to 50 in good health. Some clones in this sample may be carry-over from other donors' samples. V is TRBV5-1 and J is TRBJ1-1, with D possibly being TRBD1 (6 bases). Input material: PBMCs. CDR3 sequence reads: CASSLDSGVNTEAFF. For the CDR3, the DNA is TGCGCCAGCAGCTTGGATTCAGGGGTGAACACTGAAGCTTTCTTT.